The rows below give T cell receptor beta chains drawn from one sample of a study of shared T cell receptors in the human thymus. Libraries were prepared by immunoSEQ multiplex PCR; TCRdb keeps only in-frame clonotypes and omits some of them. The sample shows 700,000 or so clones, 80% to 90% of them seen only once. A further study also used this sample, focusing on human thymus T cells.

Sequences were obtained from thymocytes. The receptors come from a girl younger than two with a congenital heart defect. Each CDR3 is given without its conserved first and last residue. Part of the rows lack a size; the others show once, few, many or a class for expanded clones.

J gene: TRBJ2-4
clone size: .
V gene: TRBV7-8
CDR3 protein: ASSLEGEAKNIQY

J gene: TRBJ2-1
clone size: .
V gene: TRBV9
CDR3 protein: ASSVGTSGGVSEQF

J gene: TRBJ2-7
clone size: .
V gene: TRBV7-2
CDR3 protein: ASSPNLPYRMYEQY

J gene: TRBJ2-7
clone size: .
V gene: TRBV5-6
CDR3 protein: ASSRGVYEQY

J gene: TRBJ1-6
clone size: .
V gene: TRBV30
CDR3 protein: AWSWGGGSPLH

J gene: TRBJ1-2
clone size: .
V gene: TRBV11-2
CDR3 protein: ASSLVSGMDSYYGYT

J gene: TRBJ2-1
clone size: .
V gene: TRBV13
CDR3 protein: ASSLDSSGGAYNEQF

J gene: TRBJ2-1
clone size: .
V gene: TRBV7-6
CDR3 protein: ASSVFRDKLHNEQF

J gene: TRBJ1-1
clone size: few
V gene: TRBV5-1
CDR3 protein: ASSRSNLPGGTEAF

J gene: TRBJ1-1
clone size: .
V gene: TRBV7-9
CDR3 protein: ASSLERIRRVNTEAF

J gene: TRBJ1-2
clone size: .
V gene: TRBV27
CDR3 protein: ASRGDRKENYGYT

J gene: TRBJ2-1
clone size: .
V gene: TRBV7-2
CDR3 protein: ASSLAPGQGNFSSYNEQF

J gene: TRBJ1-3
clone size: few
V gene: TRBV2
CDR3 protein: ASSDGGRGNTIY

J gene: TRBJ1-1
clone size: .
V gene: TRBV6-1
CDR3 protein: ASSRGEPPEAF

J gene: TRBJ1-1
clone size: .
V gene: TRBV12-5
CDR3 protein: ASVLTPRTVIDTEAF

J gene: TRBJ1-4
clone size: once
V gene: TRBV6-5
CDR3 protein: ASSLSWTGHEKLF

J gene: TRBJ1-1
clone size: .
V gene: TRBV11-2
CDR3 protein: ASSANPGQELNTEAF

J gene: TRBJ1-4
clone size: .
V gene: TRBV6-1
CDR3 protein: ASSESRGTNEKLF

J gene: TRBJ1-2
clone size: .
V gene: TRBV7-7
CDR3 protein: ASSPRGGQLT

J gene: TRBJ1-1
clone size: .
V gene: TRBV28
CDR3 protein: ASSLRTGWGTEAF

J gene: TRBJ2-3
clone size: .
V gene: TRBV4-1
CDR3 protein: ASSQDRVVAGGYSTDTQY

J gene: TRBJ2-7
clone size: .
V gene: TRBV11-2
CDR3 protein: ASSPPRLGGPEKDEQY

J gene: TRBJ1-2
clone size: .
V gene: TRBV5-1
CDR3 protein: ASSFLTGLGDGYT

J gene: TRBJ1-1
clone size: .
V gene: TRBV5-5
CDR3 protein: ASSLEGGVAEAF

J gene: TRBJ1-1
clone size: .
V gene: TRBV6-5
CDR3 protein: ASRGSLNTEAF

J gene: TRBJ1-4
clone size: .
V gene: TRBV5-6
CDR3 protein: ASSFTQGYATNEKLF

J gene: TRBJ1-3
clone size: .
V gene: TRBV5-6
CDR3 protein: ASSRRRKISSGNTIY

J gene: TRBJ1-1
clone size: .
V gene: TRBV7-3
CDR3 protein: ASSGQGRRTEAF

J gene: TRBJ2-6
clone size: .
V gene: TRBV4-2
CDR3 protein: ASSHEPGQGPVRAGANVLT

J gene: TRBJ1-6
clone size: .
V gene: TRBV14
CDR3 protein: ASSQPTGTNSPLH

J gene: TRBJ2-7
clone size: .
V gene: TRBV5-1
CDR3 protein: ASSTGTVYEQY

J gene: TRBJ2-1
clone size: .
V gene: TRBV28
CDR3 protein: ASSLPGVHEQF

J gene: TRBJ2-7
clone size: .
V gene: TRBV4-2
CDR3 protein: ASSQDGGPLHINEQY

J gene: TRBJ1-2
clone size: .
V gene: TRBV6-5
CDR3 protein: ASSMGAGESYGYT

J gene: TRBJ2-7
clone size: .
V gene: TRBV7-9
CDR3 protein: ASSLVWLAGSYEQY

J gene: TRBJ1-2
clone size: .
V gene: TRBV12-5
CDR3 protein: ASGLNPQVVSYT

J gene: TRBJ1-1
clone size: .
V gene: TRBV12-5
CDR3 protein: ASGLPQWRSTEAF

J gene: TRBJ1-2
clone size: .
V gene: TRBV28
CDR3 protein: ASSTALSRDRSPNYGYT

J gene: TRBJ1-5
clone size: .
V gene: TRBV19
CDR3 protein: ASRFRQEGNQPQH

J gene: TRBJ2-7
clone size: .
V gene: TRBV10-3
CDR3 protein: AISVTGDTYEQY

J gene: TRBJ1-1
clone size: .
V gene: TRBV7-9
CDR3 protein: ASSSAGHTNTEAF

J gene: TRBJ2-3
clone size: .
V gene: TRBV5-1
CDR3 protein: ASSPRRCTDTQY

J gene: TRBJ1-2
clone size: .
V gene: TRBV5-1
CDR3 protein: ASSIRTGSIYGYT

J gene: TRBJ2-3
clone size: .
V gene: TRBV9
CDR3 protein: ASSVGPGGQGSDTQY

J gene: TRBJ1-6
clone size: .
V gene: TRBV5-1
CDR3 protein: ASRGDRKSSPLH